Presented here are 2 T cell receptor beta chains from one specimen sequenced in a study of T cell responses to AZD1222 COVID-19 vaccine. Libraries were prepared by immunoSEQ multiplex PCR; TCRdb keeps only in-frame clonotypes and omits some of them. The repertoire holds 57,000 or so clones, with over 65% as singletons. The specimen was peripheral blood, collected 28 days after the second AZD1222 dose. The source of these receptors is an adult who received the AZD1222 COVID-19 vaccine.

The rearrangement joins TRBV2 to TRBJ1-2, with a weak D call TRBD1 (5 bases). V was cut by 1 base and J by 4 bases, with 10 bases left in between. The CDR3 has 14 amino acids. Per the germline V gene, CDR1 is SNHLY and CDR2 is FYNNEI. The CDR3 sequence: CASSEVGGSYGYTF. CDR3 nucleotide sequence: TGTGCCAGCAGTGAAGTGGGGGGGTCCTATGGCTACACCTTC.

The chain combines TRBV5-6 with TRBJ1-5; D is uncertain. There are 13 residues in the CDR3. V lost 4 bases and J lost 1, with 6 bases in between. In germline, CDR1 is SGHDT, CDR2 YYEEEE. As DNA, the CDR3 is TGTGCCAGCAGCGGCAGGAGCAATCAGCCCCAGCATTTT. Protein product: CASSGRSNQPQHF.